This T cell receptor beta chain is drawn from a study of post-analysis software for immune sequencing data. Looking at the study overall: Disease trajectories encompassed relapsing-remitting, secondary progressive and progressive-relapsing multiple sclerosis.

To note about this clonotype: Its matching antigen is unknown.

The library was made from cDNA and included unique molecular identifiers. The authors obtained approximately 460,000 cDNA molecules from roughly 1.1 to 9.2 million T cells. MiXCR was run by TCRdb on the PCR reads, yielding one entry per CDR3 protein. The table lists around 770,000 distinct CDR3 sequences, under 60% of them singletons, with 4% to 5% in the top ten. V lost 4 bases, J lost 5 bases, and 17 bases lay in between. Looked up from germline, CDR1 is DFQATT and CDR2 is SNEGSKA (reference sequence). The CDR3 contains 14 residues. General study findings and limits: The study found TRBV5-6, TRBV5-1 and TRBV20-1 among roughly 5 TRBV segments more frequent in patients than controls. F measure showed strong co-clustering of same-batch samples. Normalized Chao1 diversity was significantly lower in multiple sclerosis patients than in controls.

What was sequenced was blood. This rearrangement joins TRBV20-1 to TRBJ2-5; maybe TRBD2 (6 bases). This TCR was recovered from a girl under 18 with multiple sclerosis. CDR3 residues: CSAKGPALAETQYF. The DNA of the CDR3 is TGCAGTGCTAAAGGGCCCGCCCTAGCGGAGACCCAGTACTTC.